Following are 20 T cell receptor beta chains from one sample sequenced in a study of sequential checkpoint blockade in melanoma (dated by TCRdb to the late 2010s). Preparation of the library involved the immunoSEQ multiplex PCR assay. In its TCRdb copy, this immuneACCESS table keeps in-frame sequences only and misses some clones. Where compared with another copy, unresolved V genes explain less than half of these, and the others have no known cause. The sample table contains about 21,000 clones; only one count was recorded for about four fifths of them. The biggest ten clones account for around a tenth of the sample. The sample's treatment or condition label is to be understood as: randomized to nivolumab then ipilimumab (arm A) or the reverse (arm B). Specimen: CD8+ T cells sorted from blood (inferred from file names), collected from a patient given nivolumab and ipilimumab in sequence. The receptors derive from a human donor with melanoma.

The CDR3 sequence: CASNPLDRGPYEQYF. Here the CDR3 DNA reads TGTGCCAGCAACCCGTTAGACAGGGGCCCCTACGAGCAGTACTTC. V gene TRBV6-1 combines with J gene TRBJ2-7; TRBD1 matches 8 bases. Germline assignment: CDR1 MNHNS and CDR2 SASEGT. The CDR3 runs to 15 residues. Losses at the gene ends were 7 bases for V and 2 bases for J; bases not matched to a gene: 10.

The chain is built from TRBV14 and TRBJ1-4, with D possibly TRBD1 on 5 matching bases. With 0 bases removed from V and 4 bases from J, the gap between germline ends came to 12 bases. This CDR3 contains 16 residues. Per the germline V gene, CDR1 is SGHDN and CDR2 is FVKESK. CDR3 region: CASSQDVAGYNEKLFF. The DNA of the CDR3 is TGTGCCAGCAGCCAAGATGTGGCAGGGTATAATGAAAAACTGTTTTTT. The whole variable domain, remainder taken from reference TRBV14 and TRBJ1-4, is EAGVTQFPSHSVIEKGQTVTLRCDPISGHDNLYWYRRVMGKEIKFLLHFVKESKQDESGMPNNRFLAERTGGTYSTLKVQPAELEDSGVYFCASSQDVAGYNEKLFFGSGTQLSVL.

V usage is TRBV11-3 and J usage is TRBJ2-5, with TRBD1 matching 9 bases. The end of the DNA fits TRBJ2-7 better, so the J call may be wrong. The CDR3 is made up of 15 amino acids. Germline CDR1 and CDR2: SGHNT and YENEEA. The CDR3 loop reads CASSPGQGVTYEQYF. CDR3 coding DNA: TGTGCCAGCAGCCCGGGACAGGGTGTTACCTACGAGCAGTACTTC.

The rearrangement uses TRBV6-5 and TRBJ1-4; D not resolved. CDR3 length: 14 residues. V shed 6 bases and J shed 8 bases, with 16 bases lying between them. The germline CDR1 and CDR2 sequences are MNHEY and SVGAGI. The DNA of the CDR3 is TGTGCCAGCAGCCAAACTCCGATGGGCGAAAAACTGTTTTTT. Amino acids: CASSQTPMGEKLFF.

V and J are TRBV18 and TRBJ2-5; tentatively, D is TRBD2 (6 bases). CDR1 and CDR2 (germline): KGHSH, LQKENI. The CDR3 is made up of 13 amino acids. V was pared by 6 bases and J by 3 bases, with 11 bases between. The chain's CDR3 is CASSRSGEETQYF. The DNA for the CDR3 is TGTGCCAGCTCGAGGTCGGGGGAAGAGACCCAGTACTTC. Looking up the rest from reference TRBV18 and TRBJ2-5 gives the full variable domain: NAGVMQNPRHLVRRRGQEARLRCSPMKGHSHVYWYRQLPEEGLKFMVYLQKENIIDESGMPKERFSAEFPKEGPSILRIQQVVRGDSAAYFCASSRSGEETQYFGPGTRLLVL.

The J gene is TRBJ2-7, the V gene TRBV6-1; 11 bases fit TRBD2. The CDR3 sequence is 16 residues long. J gave up 4 bases and V 4 bases, and 9 bases lay outside the gene matches. CDR1 and CDR2 from the germline V gene are MNHNS and SASEGT. CDR3 region: CASSGWTSGRIYEQYF. CDR3 DNA sequence: TGTGCCAGCAGTGGTTGGACTAGCGGGCGTATTTACGAGCAGTACTTC.

This clone was seen a few times. The chain combines TRBV2 with TRBJ1-5; no clear D. Germline V CDR1 and CDR2: SNHLY, FYNNEI. Trimming took 1 base from V and 0 from J, leaving 10 bases between them. The CDR3 contains 16 residues. CDR3 protein: CASSEGLGPSNQPQHF. In DNA, the CDR3 is TGTGCCAGCAGTGAAGGTCTAGGTCCTAGCAATCAGCCCCAGCATTTT.

The V call is TRBV9, the J call TRBJ2-1; TRBD2 might be the D (7 bases). Germline CDR1 SGDLS, CDR2 YYNGEE. Trimming removed 0 bases at V and 6 bases at J, with 13 bases between. The CDR3 is 15 residues long. CDR3 in DNA: TGTGCCAGCAGCGTAGGCGGGGGCGCGGGCAATGAGCAGTTCTTC. Its protein product is CASSVGGGAGNEQFF.

V is TRBV5-1 and J is TRBJ1-4; D is undetermined. CDR1 is SGHRS and CDR2 is YFSETQ in the germline V gene. The germline V and J ends were trimmed by 5 bases and 2 bases, with 13 bases remaining between them. This CDR3 region has 15 residues. The DNA of the CDR3 is TGCGCCAGCAGTTTTTCAGCGGTTACTAATGAAAAACTGTTTTTT. The encoded protein is CASSFSAVTNEKLFF.

Comment on this clone: Mismatch with germline at one junction end may stem from a read error. The chain carries TRBV5-1 and TRBJ1-1; D might be TRBD1 (6 bases). Germline loops: CDR1 SGHRS, CDR2 YFSETQ. The CDR3 covers 14 residues. The CDR3 loop is CASSLGGGTTEAFF. DNA for the CDR3: TGCGCCAGCAGTTTGGGGGGAGGGACAACTGAAGCTTTCTTT.

The V gene is TRBV9, the J gene TRBJ2-3; 7 nucleotides line up with TRBD1. The germline V gene encodes CDR1 SGDLS and CDR2 YYNGEE. The CDR3 loop spans 14 amino acids. V shed 0 bases and J 4 bases; nucleotides not matched to a gene: 2. The CDR3 loop reads CASSVATGADTQYF. Written as DNA, the CDR3 is TGTGCCAGCAGCGTAGCTACAGGGGCAGATACGCAGTATTTT.

V and J are TRBV7-2 and TRBJ2-6; TRBD1 is a possible D gene (5 bases). V dropped 5 bases and J dropped 2 bases, with 10 bases sitting between them. Germline CDR1 and CDR2: SGHTA and FQGNSA. The CDR3 has 15 amino acids. The CDR3 bases are TGTGCCAGCAGCCCTGACAGAGCTGGGGCCAACGTCCTGACTTTC. Translated, it gives CASSPDRAGANVLTF.

The V call is TRBV5-5, the J call TRBJ1-2; D ambiguous. Trimming removed 4 bases from V and 4 bases from J, with 8 bases in between. The CDR3 sequence is 12 residues long. Germline V gene data show CDR1 as SGHKS and CDR2 as YYEKEE (reference sequence). This chain's CDR3 is CASSAGFYGYTF. CDR3 sequence (DNA): TGTGCCAGCAGCGCGGGTTTCTATGGCTACACCTTC.

The chain is built from TRBV2 and TRBJ2-2; D is undetermined. The CDR3 is 13 residues long. Between the trimmed V and J ends, which lost 5 bases and 0 bases, there was a span of 4 bases. Germline CDR1 is SNHLY and CDR2 is FYNNEI. The CDR3 spells CASSNTNTGELFF. CDR3 DNA sequence: TGTGCCAGCAGTAATACGAACACCGGGGAGCTGTTTTTT.

The chain carries TRBV5-4 and TRBJ2-7; D is uncertain. Trimming left V 4 bases short and J 0 bases short, with 8 bases between. CDR3 length: 13 amino acids. Germline loops: CDR1 SGHNT, CDR2 YYREEE (reference sequence). The CDR3 loop is CASSPPSSYEQYF. The DNA of the CDR3 is TGTGCCAGCAGCCCGCCCAGCTCCTACGAGCAGTACTTC.

The rearrangement uses TRBV30 and TRBJ1-1; weak D call: TRBD1 (6 bases). The V gene's germline CDR1 is GTSNPN and CDR2 SVGIG (reference sequence). This CDR3 is built from 14 residues. Trimming removed 5 bases at V and 6 bases at J, with 19 bases between. The CDR3 reads CAWATKLRGAEAFF. The CDR3 coding sequence is TGTGCCTGGGCTACCAAACTCAGGGGAGCTGAAGCTTTCTTT.

The chain recombines TRBV18 with TRBJ2-3; 9 nucleotides match TRBD1. Germline V gene data show CDR1 as KGHSH and CDR2 as LQKENI. The junction had 3 bases not matched to a gene; V was cut back by 1 base and J by 1 base. There are 16 residues in the CDR3. The CDR3, as DNA: TGTGCCAGCTCACCACGGCGGACAGGGGGCACAGATACGCAGTATTTT. It encodes CASSPRRTGGTDTQYF.

This chain links TRBV7-8 with TRBJ2-7; tentative D call: TRBD1 (5 bases). Looked up from germline, CDR1 is SGHVS and CDR2 is FQNEAQ. The germline V and J ends were trimmed by 2 bases and 0 bases, with 11 bases remaining between them. This CDR3 has 15 amino acids. The CDR3 DNA sequence: TGTGCCAGCAGCTTAATGGCAGGGTCCTCCTACGAGCAGTACTTC. It codes for CASSLMAGSSYEQYF. Full variable domain (missing parts from reference TRBV7-8 and TRBJ2-7): GAGVSQSPRYKVAKRGQDVALRCDPISGHVSLFWYQQALGQGPEFLTYFQNEAQLDKSGLPSDRFFAERPEGSVSTLKIQRTQQEDSAVYLCASSLMAGSSYEQYFGPGTRLTVT.

CDR3 sequence reads: CASSPGSIGTELTYSNQPQHF. DNA for the CDR3: TGTGCCAGCAGTCCAGGATCCATTGGGACAGAACTAACATATAGCAATCAGCCCCAGCATTTT. The chain uses TRBV27 and TRBJ1-5; TRBD1 agrees at 7 bases. V was pared by 5 bases and J by 0 bases, with 22 bases of the junction left unmatched. Germline V gene sequence: CDR1 MNHEY, CDR2 SMNVEV (reference sequence). CDR3 length: 21 amino acids.

This chain uses TRBV30 with TRBJ2-5; the match to TRBD1 covers 7 bases. The J call could be wrong; TRBJ2-7 is a better fit for the DNA end. Germline CDR1 and CDR2: GTSNPN and SVGIG (reference sequence). CDR3 length: 14 amino acids. CDR3 sequence reads: CAWSFGTASYEQYF. The CDR3 DNA is TGTGCCTGGAGTTTCGGGACAGCCTCCTACGAGCAGTACTTC.